A single sample gave rise to the 18 T cell receptor beta chains below, sequenced in a study of blood T cell repertoires in COVID-19. Produced via immunoSEQ multiplex PCR; TCRdb's table is partial and in-frame only. The sample consists of around 250,000 clones, 83% of them appearing once. The sample was peripheral blood. The receptors were sampled from a man at least 80 years old with acute or convalescent COVID-19.

This clone was recorded only once. The V and J genes are TRBV7-9 and TRBJ2-3; TRBD2 agrees at 10 bases. Germline V CDR1 and CDR2: SEHNR, FQNEAQ (reference sequence). Trimming cost V 1 base and J 2 bases; bases outside gene matches: 12. This CDR3 region has 19 residues. CDR3 in amino acids: CASSLDVSSGRIDTDTQYF. CDR3 coding DNA: TGTGCCAGCAGCTTAGATGTCTCTAGCGGGAGAATTGACACAGATACGCAGTATTTT.

This chain connects TRBV2 to TRBJ1-2; possibly TRBD1 for D (5 bases). This CDR3 spans 15 amino acids. Trimming removed 4 bases from V and 1 base from J, with 13 bases in between. The germline CDR1 and CDR2 sequences are SNHLY and FYNNEI. As DNA, the CDR3 is TGTGCCAGCAGTGCGACAGCCATCTATAACTATGGCTACACCTTC. This gives the protein CASSATAIYNYGYTF.

The chain uses TRBV20-1 and TRBJ2-2; 9 nucleotides match TRBD2. CDR3 length equals 15 residues. J lost 2 bases, V lost 3 bases, and 4 bases had no gene match. Looked up from germline, CDR1 is DFQATT and CDR2 is SNEGSKA (reference sequence). CDR3 in DNA: TGCAGTGCTAGTCCGGGACTAGCAAACACCGGGGAGCTGTTTTTT. Amino acid sequence: CSASPGLANTGELFF.

V is TRBV7-9 and J is TRBJ2-3, with a tentative D call TRBD2 (7 bases). The CDR3 extends over 16 amino acids. Trimming removed 0 bases from V and 8 bases from J, with 18 bases in between. Germline V gene lookup returns CDR1 SEHNR and CDR2 FQNEAQ (reference sequence). The CDR3 protein is CASSLAPGGQFSTQYF. CDR3 nucleotides: TGTGCCAGCAGCTTAGCCCCCGGGGGGCAGTTCTCTACGCAGTATTTT. The variable domain in full, completed from reference TRBV7-9 and TRBJ2-3, reads DTGVSQNPRHKITKRGQNVTFRCDPISEHNRLYWYRQTLGQGPEFLTYFQNEAQLEKSRLLSDRFSAERPKGSFSTLEIQRTEQGDSAMYLCASSLAPGGQFSTQYFGPGTRLTVL.

The chain is built from TRBV7-3 and TRBJ1-6; a weak D match, TRBD1 (5 bases). V shed 2 bases and J shed 11 bases, with 13 bases lying between them. Germline-derived CDR1 and CDR2 are SGHTA and FQGTGA. The CDR3 is 14 residues long. CDR3: CASSLGGTETPLHF. CDR3 nucleotide sequence: TGTGCCAGCAGCTTAGGCGGGACTGAGACACCCCTCCACTTT.

The V call is TRBV5-1, the J call TRBJ2-1; D is possibly TRBD2 (5 bases). Per the germline V gene, CDR1 is SGHRS and CDR2 is YFSETQ. The V end was cut by 3 bases, the J end by 7 bases, with 11 bases between. CDR3 length: 13 residues. This CDR3 is CASSSTGENEQFF. CDR3 bases: TGCGCCAGCAGCTCTACCGGGGAAAATGAGCAGTTCTTC.

The rearrangement uses TRBV6-5 and TRBJ1-2; D unresolved. Deletions cut 11 bases from V and 4 bases from J, with 14 bases between. Germline V gene data show CDR1 as MNHEY and CDR2 as SVGAGI. This CDR3 spans 12 amino acids. This CDR3 reads CAGGSPAYGYTF. In nucleotides, the CDR3 is TGTGCCGGCGGCAGCCCCGCCTATGGCTACACCTTC.

The chain recombines TRBV3-1 (or the pseudogene TRBV3-2) with TRBJ2-3; D unclear. Trimming took off 3 bases at V and 0 bases at J, with 13 bases between the two ends. Germline V lookup: CDR1 LGHDT, CDR2 YNNKEL (reference sequence). The CDR3 sequence is 16 residues long. The CDR3 DNA reads TGTGCCAGCAGCCATGGTTTACAGATGAGCACAGATACGCAGTATTTT. The encoded protein is CASSHGLQMSTDTQYF.

The chain recombines TRBV2 with TRBJ1-5; D is uncertain. The CDR3 runs to 12 residues. Trimming pared 10 bases from V and 5 bases from J, leaving 12 bases between. Germline V CDR1 and CDR2: SNHLY, FYNNEI. The chain's CDR3 is CATSTGDQPQHF. The CDR3 DNA reads TGTGCCACCTCGACGGGAGATCAGCCCCAGCATTTT.

The chain is built from TRBV10-2 and TRBJ2-7, with TRBD1 as a possible D gene (6 bases). The germline V gene has CDR1 WSHSY and CDR2 SAAADI. The V and J ends lost 6 bases and 3 bases respectively, with 15 bases between them. The CDR3 has 14 residues. The CDR3 DNA is TGCGCCAGCAGGAGCCAGGGGAGCGGCTACGAGCAGTACTTC. Translated, it gives CASRSQGSGYEQYF.

DNA for the CDR3: TGTGCCAGCAACCCGGACAGGGGATCCTACGAGCAGTACTTC. Translation: CASNPDRGSYEQYF. The rearrangement uses TRBV6-5 and TRBJ2-7; 9 nucleotides match TRBD1. V gave up 7 bases and J gave up 1 base; unmatched junction bases: 5. The CDR3 runs 14 residues. Germline loops: CDR1 MNHEY, CDR2 SVGAGI.

This chain links TRBV7-2 with TRBJ1-1, with D possibly being TRBD1 (6 bases). CDR1 is SGHTA and CDR2 is FQGNSA in the germline V gene. The CDR3 is made up of 14 amino acids. The ends were cut back, 5 bases at V and 1 base at J, with 11 bases in the middle. CDR3 amino acids: CASSEGQANTEAFF. In DNA form, the CDR3 reads TGTGCCAGCAGCGAGGGACAAGCGAACACTGAAGCTTTCTTT.

In this sample, this clone turned up once. The chain uses TRBV28 and TRBJ1-2; D perhaps matches TRBD1 (5 bases). Trimming took 6 bases from V and 4 from J, leaving 12 bases between them. The germline gives CDR1 MDHEN, CDR2 SYDVKM. This CDR3 is 13 amino acids long. The CDR3, as DNA: TGTGCCAGCAGCCGAACACAGGCCTATGGCTACACCTTC. Amino acid sequence: CASSRTQAYGYTF.

CDR3 in amino acids: CASSYGPGKYEQYF. The CDR3 nucleotides read TGTGCCAGCAGTTACGGGCCAGGCAAGTACGAGCAGTACTTC. The chain has TRBV6-5 and TRBJ2-7; D remains unclear. Trimming took off 2 bases at V and 4 bases at J, with 12 bases between the two ends. CDR1 and CDR2 (germline): MNHEY, SVGAGI. CDR3 length: 14 amino acids.

The chain has TRBV3-1 (or the pseudogene TRBV3-2) and TRBJ2-5, with D unclear. The CDR3 consists of 14 residues. V gave up 2 bases and J gave up 5 bases, with 12 bases separating them. Germline CDR1 reads LGHDT; CDR2 reads YNNKEL (reference sequence). The CDR3 bases are TGTGCCAGCAGCCAACCCCCCCGTTTCGAGACCCAGTACTTC. Protein: CASSQPPRFETQYF.

The CDR3 is CASSAGRGYTF. In DNA, the CDR3 is TGTGCCAGTTCCGCGGGTCGAGGCTACACCTTC. The genes are TRBV19 and TRBJ1-2, with D uncertain. Per the germline V gene, CDR1 is LNHDA and CDR2 is SQIVND (reference sequence). This CDR3 region has 11 residues. The ends were cut back, 8 bases at V and 8 bases at J, with 12 bases in the middle.

This clone was counted a single time. CDR3 coding DNA: TGTGCCAGCAGCTTAGACAGGGTAAAGGACGAGCAGTACTTC. It is translated as CASSLDRVKDEQYF. V is TRBV7-2 and J is TRBJ2-7; D might be TRBD1 (6 bases). V was trimmed by 1 base and J by 5 bases, leaving 12 bases between them. This CDR3 contains 14 residues. Germline CDR1 and CDR2: SGHTA and FQGNSA.

This clone was observed a handful of times. CDR3 DNA: TGTGCCAGCAGCCCGAGTTTGGGGGCGCAGGTTGCTGGAAACACCATATATTTT. Translating gives CASSPSLGAQVAGNTIYF. The rearrangement joins TRBV7-8 to TRBJ1-3; TRBD1 is a possible D gene (6 bases). Trimming took 5 bases from V and 2 from J, leaving 22 bases between them. CDR3 length equals 18 residues. Per germline, CDR1 SGHVS and CDR2 FQNEAQ.